Below are 19 T cell receptor beta chains sequenced from a single sample in a study of human thymus T cells. TCRdb's table, derived via immunoSEQ multiplex PCR, lists solely in-frame clones and lacks some. The table lists tens of thousands of clones, 85% to 95% of them singletons. Thymic material originated from resections removed in the course of corrective heart surgery. Specimen: thymus tissue. Receptors were obtained from a girl in the first two years of life with a congenital heart defect but otherwise immunologically healthy.

This rearrangement joins TRBV23-1 to TRBJ2-1; 10 bases are a match to TRBD1. TRBV23-1 is noted as an ORF with a role that remains uncertain. V was clipped by 0 bases and J by 6 bases; unmatched bases: 2. CDR3 length equals 15 residues. CDR3 DNA: TGCGCCAGCAGTCAATCTGGGACAGGGGCCAATGAGCAGTTCTTC. Its protein product is CASSQSGTGANEQFF.

V and J are TRBV25-1 and TRBJ2-2; 8 bases line up with TRBD1. CDR1 MGHDK and CDR2 SYGVNS come from the germline V gene. V lost 4 bases to trimming and J lost 9 bases; unmatched junction nucleotides: 19. This CDR3 spans 18 amino acids. CDR3 sequence: CASSGPRQGARRTRELFF. CDR3 sequence (DNA): TGTGCCAGCAGTGGCCCAAGGCAGGGGGCGCGACGGACCCGGGAGCTGTTTTTT.

The chain uses TRBV27 and TRBJ2-3, with 8 bases matching TRBD1. Looked up from germline, CDR1 is MNHEY and CDR2 is SMNVEV (reference sequence). The CDR3 spans 16 residues. Trimming took 7 bases from V and 2 from J; bases not matched to a gene: 11. As DNA, the CDR3 is TGTGCCAGCACCCCTCCGGGACAGGAATACACAGATACGCAGTATTTT. It yields the protein CASTPPGQEYTDTQYF.

This chain uses TRBV11-2 with TRBJ2-7, with 8 nucleotides matching TRBD1. The CDR3 length is 17 residues. V shed 5 bases and J 5 bases; nucleotides not matched to a gene: 17. Per germline, CDR1 SGHAT and CDR2 FQNNGV. CDR3 nucleotide sequence: TGTGCCAGCAGCAGACGAAAGTGCCGGGACAGGACCCACGAGCAGTACTTC. It yields the protein CASSRRKCRDRTHEQYF.

The chain links TRBV4-1 to TRBJ1-1, with D uncertain. The germline V gene encodes CDR1 MGHRA and CDR2 YSYEKL. The CDR3 extends over 12 amino acids. Trimming took 4 bases from V and 10 from J, leaving 13 bases between them. The CDR3 coding sequence is TGCGCCAGCAGCCCCGGGCCAAGAGGAGCTTTCTTT. Its translation is CASSPGPRGAFF.

This clone was recorded once. CDR3 residues: CATSRGGDREEKLFF. As DNA, the CDR3 is TGTGCCACCAGCAGGGGGGGGGACAGGGAAGAAAAACTGTTTTTT. The genes are TRBV15 and TRBJ1-4, with 9 nucleotides matching TRBD1. Germline V gene sequence: CDR1 LNHNV, CDR2 YYDKDF (reference sequence). CDR3 length equals 15 residues. After removal of 3 bases from V and 8 bases from J, the junction contained 7 bases not matched to a gene.

The chain combines TRBV18 with TRBJ1-2, with a possible D match to TRBD1 (5 bases). The length of the CDR3 is 13 residues. V was pared by 7 bases and J by 3 bases, with 12 bases between. Looked up from germline, CDR1 is KGHSH and CDR2 is LQKENI. In nucleotides, the CDR3 is TGTGCCAGCTTCGCCGGGACTGACTATGGCTACACCTTC. Translation gives CASFAGTDYGYTF.

V and J are TRBV15 and TRBJ2-7, with D maybe TRBD2 (6 bases). V was shortened by 0 bases and J by 7 bases, with 13 bases between the two germline ends. Germline V gene lookup returns CDR1 LNHNV and CDR2 YYDKDF (reference sequence). CDR3 size: 14 residues. The CDR3 here is CATSRERSGEEQYF. The CDR3 DNA sequence: TGTGCCACCAGCAGAGAACGGTCGGGAGAAGAGCAGTACTTC. Full variable domain (outside the CDR3, taken from reference TRBV15 and TRBJ2-7): DAMVIQNPRYQVTQFGKPVTLSCSQTLNHNVMYWYQQKSSQAPKLLFHYYDKDFNNEADTPDNFQSRRPNTSFCFLDIRSPGLGDTAMYLCATSRERSGEEQYFGPGTRLTVT.

This clone was recorded only once. The rearrangement uses TRBV2 and TRBJ1-2; no definite D call. This CDR3 region has 12 residues. Deletions cut 6 bases from V and 1 base from J, with 6 bases between. The germline CDR1 and CDR2 sequences are SNHLY and FYNNEI. The CDR3 DNA reads TGTGCCAGCAGGAGCTTTAACTATGGCTACACCTTC. It translates to CASRSFNYGYTF.

V usage is TRBV18 and J usage is TRBJ2-3; 8 positions match TRBD1. The V segment lost 5 bases and the J segment 5 bases; nucleotides outside the gene matches: 6. This CDR3 contains 14 residues. Germline V lookup: CDR1 KGHSH, CDR2 LQKENI. As DNA, the CDR3 is TGTGCCAGCTCAACTGGGACAGGAGAAGATACGCAGTATTTT. Translating it yields CASSTGTGEDTQYF.

V and J are TRBV6-1 and TRBJ2-3; the D is unclear. Germline V gene sequence: CDR1 MNHNS, CDR2 SASEGT. The CDR3 covers 15 residues. With 6 bases removed from V and 5 bases from J, the gap between germline ends came to 18 bases. The CDR3 region has the DNA TGTGCCAGCAGGGACCGGACGGCTTTTGAAGATACGCAGTATTTT. Amino acid sequence: CASRDRTAFEDTQYF.

V and J are TRBV7-2 and TRBJ2-3; 8 nucleotides agree with TRBD2. Germline trimming cut 0 bases from V and 10 bases from J; bases unmatched to any gene: 0. The germline V gene encodes CDR1 SGHTA and CDR2 FQGNSA. CDR3 length: 12 residues. This CDR3 is CASSLAGRAQYF. CDR3 DNA sequence: TGTGCCAGCAGCTTAGCCGGGAGGGCGCAGTATTTT. Combining the CDR3 with reference TRBV7-2 and TRBJ2-3 gives the whole variable domain GAGVSQSPSNKVTEKGKDVELRCDPISGHTALYWYRQSLGQGLEFLIYFQGNSAPDKSGLPSDRFSAERTGGSVSTLTIQRTQQEDSAVYLCASSLAGRAQYFGPGTRLTVL.

The V gene is TRBV19, the J gene TRBJ2-1; 7 nucleotides agree with TRBD2. Germline loops: CDR1 LNHDA, CDR2 SQIVND (reference sequence). Trimming cost V 5 bases and J 2 bases; bases outside gene matches: 6. The CDR3 spans 15 residues. The CDR3 spells CASSSRTRTYNEQFF. DNA of the CDR3: TGTGCCAGTAGTTCGCGGACTAGAACCTACAATGAGCAGTTCTTC.

This clone was seen a few times. The rearrangement uses TRBV27 and TRBJ1-2; tentative D call: TRBD1 (6 bases). Trimming pared 4 bases from V and 3 bases from J, leaving 15 bases between. This CDR3 region has 15 residues. Germline V gives CDR1 MNHEY, CDR2 SMNVEV (reference sequence). This CDR3 reads CASSSRTGRDYGYTF. CDR3 in DNA: TGTGCCAGCAGTTCACGAACAGGGAGGGACTATGGCTACACCTTC.

The V and J genes are TRBV7-2 and TRBJ1-2; TRBD1 agrees at 11 bases. This CDR3 has 18 amino acids. Trimming cost V 6 bases and J 5 bases; bases outside gene matches: 17. Germline loops: CDR1 SGHTA, CDR2 FQGNSA. The CDR3 DNA reads TGTGCCAGCAGTATCCCTTTCGGGACAGGGGGAAATCAATATGGCTACACCTTC. It translates to CASSIPFGTGGNQYGYTF. The complete variable domain, with remaining parts taken from reference TRBV7-2 and TRBJ1-2, reads GAGVSQSPSNKVTEKGKDVELRCDPISGHTALYWYRQSLGQGLEFLIYFQGNSAPDKSGLPSDRFSAERTGGSVSTLTIQRTQQEDSAVYLCASSIPFGTGGNQYGYTFGSGTRLTVV.

The chain has TRBV10-3 and TRBJ2-1; 12 positions agree with TRBD2. Looked up from germline, CDR1 is ENHRY and CDR2 is SYGVKD. The CDR3 loop spans 16 amino acids. With 3 bases clipped from V and 5 bases from J, the junction kept 5 bases outside the gene matches. Written as DNA, the CDR3 is TGTGCCATCAGTGAATCGACTAGCGGGAGACACAATGAGCAGTTCTTC. Translated, it gives CAISESTSGRHNEQFF.

The gene calls are TRBV7-6 and TRBJ2-7; D may be TRBD2 (5 bases). V was cut by 1 base and J by 3 bases, with 25 bases left in between. The CDR3 totals 19 residues. CDR1 is SGHVS and CDR2 is FNYEAQ in the germline V gene. This CDR3 is CASSLVSPGCDPEGYEQYF. The CDR3 DNA reads TGTGCCAGCAGCTTAGTTTCTCCGGGGTGCGATCCAGAGGGCTACGAGCAGTACTTC.

The rearrangement joins TRBV4-1 to TRBJ1-2; 10 nucleotides align to TRBD1. The CDR3 loop spans 16 amino acids. Germline loops: CDR1 MGHRA, CDR2 YSYEKL. After removal of 0 bases from V and 7 bases from J, the junction contained 8 bases not matched to a gene. The chain's CDR3 is CASSQDKTGGASGYTF. The CDR3 bases are TGCGCCAGCAGCCAAGACAAGACAGGGGGCGCGAGTGGCTACACCTTC.

This chain links TRBV15 with TRBJ2-5; 8 positions agree with TRBD1. Losses at the gene ends were 5 bases for V and 1 base for J; bases not matched to a gene: 12. Germline CDR1 LNHNV, CDR2 YYDKDF (reference sequence). CDR3 length: 17 amino acids. In DNA, the CDR3 is TGTGCCACCAGCGCCCCTTTGGCAGGGGGCGTCCAAGAGACCCAGTACTTC. It translates to CATSAPLAGGVQETQYF.